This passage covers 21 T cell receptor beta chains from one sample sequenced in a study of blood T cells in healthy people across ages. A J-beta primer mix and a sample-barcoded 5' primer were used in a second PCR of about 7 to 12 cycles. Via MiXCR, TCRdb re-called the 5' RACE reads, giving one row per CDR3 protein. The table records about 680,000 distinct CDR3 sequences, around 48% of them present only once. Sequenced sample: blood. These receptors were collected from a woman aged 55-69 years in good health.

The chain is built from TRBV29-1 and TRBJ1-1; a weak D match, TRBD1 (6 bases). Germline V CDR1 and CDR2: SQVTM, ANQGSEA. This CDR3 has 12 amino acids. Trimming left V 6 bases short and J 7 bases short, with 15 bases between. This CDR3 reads CSVRAGGSEAFF. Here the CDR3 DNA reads TGCAGCGTGAGGGCCGGGGGCAGTGAAGCTTTCTTT.

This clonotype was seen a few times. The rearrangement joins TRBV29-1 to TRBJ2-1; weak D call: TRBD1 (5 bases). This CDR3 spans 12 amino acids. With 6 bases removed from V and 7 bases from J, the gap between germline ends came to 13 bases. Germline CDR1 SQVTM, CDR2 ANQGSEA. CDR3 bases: TGCAGCGTATATGGACATCTGAATGAGCAGTTCTTC. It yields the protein CSVYGHLNEQFF.

CDR3 region: CSEAAGGGNEQFF. In DNA, the CDR3 is TGCAGTGAAGCGGCGGGAGGGGGGAATGAGCAGTTCTTC. This rearrangement joins TRBV20-1 to TRBJ2-1, with 9 bases fitting TRBD2. V gave up 7 bases and J gave up 7 bases; unmatched junction bases: 8. The CDR3 spans 13 residues. Germline CDR1 and CDR2: DFQATT and SNEGSKA (reference sequence).

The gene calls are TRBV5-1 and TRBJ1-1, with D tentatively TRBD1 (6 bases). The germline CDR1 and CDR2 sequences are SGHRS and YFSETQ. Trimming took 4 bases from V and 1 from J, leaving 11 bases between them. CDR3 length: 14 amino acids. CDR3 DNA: TGCGCCAGCAGCCCCGACAGGCCGAACACTGAAGCTTTCTTT. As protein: CASSPDRPNTEAFF.

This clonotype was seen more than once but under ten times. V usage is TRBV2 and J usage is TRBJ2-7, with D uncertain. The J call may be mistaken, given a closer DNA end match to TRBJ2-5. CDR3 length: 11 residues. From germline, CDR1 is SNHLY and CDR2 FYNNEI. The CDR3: CASKSMETQYF. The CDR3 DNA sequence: TGTGCCAGCAAGAGCATGGAGACCCAGTACTTC.

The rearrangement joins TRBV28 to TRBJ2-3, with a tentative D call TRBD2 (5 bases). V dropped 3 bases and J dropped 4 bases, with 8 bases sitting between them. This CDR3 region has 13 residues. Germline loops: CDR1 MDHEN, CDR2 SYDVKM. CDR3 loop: CASSFRRADTQYF. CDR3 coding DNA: TGTGCCAGCAGTTTCCGGCGGGCAGATACGCAGTATTTT.

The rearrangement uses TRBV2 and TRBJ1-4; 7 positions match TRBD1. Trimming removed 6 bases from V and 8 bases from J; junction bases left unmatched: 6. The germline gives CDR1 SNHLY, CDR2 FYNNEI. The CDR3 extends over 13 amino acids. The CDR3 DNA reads TGTGCCAGCAGACCAGGGGGTTGGGAAAAACTGTTTTTT. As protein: CASRPGGWEKLFF.

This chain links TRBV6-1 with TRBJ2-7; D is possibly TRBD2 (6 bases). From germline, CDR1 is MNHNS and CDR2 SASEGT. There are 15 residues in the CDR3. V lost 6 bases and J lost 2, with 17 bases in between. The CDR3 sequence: CASRGAADYPYEQYF. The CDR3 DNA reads TGTGCCAGCAGGGGTGCCGCGGACTACCCCTACGAGCAGTACTTC.

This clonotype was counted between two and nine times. The CDR3: CASSPTGAANTGELFF. CDR3 DNA sequence: TGTGCCAGCAGTCCGACAGGCGCCGCGAACACCGGGGAGCTGTTTTTT. The chain has TRBV6-2 or TRBV6-3 and TRBJ2-2; the D gene is possibly TRBD1 (6 bases). The CDR3 covers 16 residues. Germline CDR1 reads MNHEY; CDR2 reads SVGEGT. Trimming left V 5 bases short and J 0 bases short, with 13 bases between.

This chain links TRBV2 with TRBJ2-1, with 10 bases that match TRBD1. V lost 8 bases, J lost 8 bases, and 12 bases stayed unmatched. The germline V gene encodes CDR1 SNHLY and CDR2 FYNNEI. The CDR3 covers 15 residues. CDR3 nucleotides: TGTGCCAGCTTTAGAGACAGGGGGCGCCCGGATGAGCAGTTCTTC. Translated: CASFRDRGRPDEQFF.

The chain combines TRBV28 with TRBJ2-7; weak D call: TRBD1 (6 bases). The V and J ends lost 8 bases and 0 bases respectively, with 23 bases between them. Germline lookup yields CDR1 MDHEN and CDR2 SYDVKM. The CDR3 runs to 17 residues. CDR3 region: CASSPSAGAVFSYEQYF. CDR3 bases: TGTGCCAGCTCCCCATCGGCAGGGGCCGTATTCTCCTACGAGCAGTACTTC.

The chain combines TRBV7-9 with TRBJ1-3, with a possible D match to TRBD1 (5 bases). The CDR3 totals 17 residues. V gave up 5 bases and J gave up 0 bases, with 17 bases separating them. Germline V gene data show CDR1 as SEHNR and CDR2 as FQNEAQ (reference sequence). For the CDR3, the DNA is TGTGCCAGCAGCCTGGATGAGGGGTTCAGCTCTGGAAACACCATATATTTT. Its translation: CASSLDEGFSSGNTIYF.

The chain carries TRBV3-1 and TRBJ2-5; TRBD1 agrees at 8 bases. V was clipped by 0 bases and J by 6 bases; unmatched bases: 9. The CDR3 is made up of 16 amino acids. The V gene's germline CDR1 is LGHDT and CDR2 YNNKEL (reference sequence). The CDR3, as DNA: TGTGCCAGCAGCCAAGACCGTTACAGGGACAGGCAGACCCAGTACTTC. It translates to CASSQDRYRDRQTQYF.

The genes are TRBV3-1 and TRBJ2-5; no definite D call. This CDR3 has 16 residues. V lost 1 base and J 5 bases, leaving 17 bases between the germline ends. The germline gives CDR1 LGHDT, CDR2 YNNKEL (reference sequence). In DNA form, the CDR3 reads TGTGCCAGCAGCCAAGCTCTTTCCGGGCCCAGGGAGACCCAGTACTTC. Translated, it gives CASSQALSGPRETQYF.

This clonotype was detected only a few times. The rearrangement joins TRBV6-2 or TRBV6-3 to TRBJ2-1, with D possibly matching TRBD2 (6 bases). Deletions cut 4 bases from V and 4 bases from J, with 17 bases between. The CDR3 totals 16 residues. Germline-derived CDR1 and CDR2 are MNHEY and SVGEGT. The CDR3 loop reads CASSLAGLRKYNEQFF. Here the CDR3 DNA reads TGTGCCAGCAGTTTGGCGGGGCTCCGAAAATACAATGAGCAGTTCTTC.

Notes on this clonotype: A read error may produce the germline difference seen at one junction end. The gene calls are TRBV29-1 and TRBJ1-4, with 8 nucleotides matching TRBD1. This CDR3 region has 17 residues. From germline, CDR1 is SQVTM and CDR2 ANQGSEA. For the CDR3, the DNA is TGCAGCGTTAGGGACAGGACATGGCATTCGCCCCCTGAAAAATTGTTTTTT. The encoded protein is CSVRDRTWHSPPEKLFF.

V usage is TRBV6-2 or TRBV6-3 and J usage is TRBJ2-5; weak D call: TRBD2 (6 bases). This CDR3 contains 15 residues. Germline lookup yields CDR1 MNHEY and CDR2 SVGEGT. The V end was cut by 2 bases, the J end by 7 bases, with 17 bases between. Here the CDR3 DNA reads TGTGCCAGCAGTTACAACGGGAGAAGATTAGGGACCCAGTACTTC. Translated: CASSYNGRRLGTQYF.

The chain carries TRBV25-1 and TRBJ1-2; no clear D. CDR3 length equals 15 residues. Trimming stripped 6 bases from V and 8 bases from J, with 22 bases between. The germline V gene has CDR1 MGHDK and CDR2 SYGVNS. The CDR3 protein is CASRVGSAGAGGYTF. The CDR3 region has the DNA TGTGCCAGCAGAGTAGGGTCGGCGGGCGCCGGGGGCTACACCTTC.

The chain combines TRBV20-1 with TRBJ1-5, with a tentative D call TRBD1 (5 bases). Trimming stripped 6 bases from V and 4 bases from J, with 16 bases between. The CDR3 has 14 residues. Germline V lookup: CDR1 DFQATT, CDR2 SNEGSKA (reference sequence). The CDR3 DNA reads TGCAGTGCCGATCCCAGGGTTTCGAATCAGCCCCAGCATTTT. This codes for CSADPRVSNQPQHF.

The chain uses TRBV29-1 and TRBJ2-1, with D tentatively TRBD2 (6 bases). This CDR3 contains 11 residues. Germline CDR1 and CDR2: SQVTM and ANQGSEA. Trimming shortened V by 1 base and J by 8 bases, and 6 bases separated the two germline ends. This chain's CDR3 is CSVEGRDEQFF. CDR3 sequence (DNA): TGCAGCGTTGAAGGGAGGGATGAGCAGTTCTTC.

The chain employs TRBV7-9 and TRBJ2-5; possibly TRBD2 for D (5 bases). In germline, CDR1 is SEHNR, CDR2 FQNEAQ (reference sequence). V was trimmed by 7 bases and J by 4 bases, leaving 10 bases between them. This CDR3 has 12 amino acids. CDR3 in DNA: TGTGCCAGCATGAGGGTCGGAGAGACCCAGTACTTC. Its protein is CASMRVGETQYF.